These 18 T cell receptor beta chains originate from one sample sequenced in a study of cytomegalovirus exposure and HLA in healthy donors. The PCR had 60 Vbeta and 13 Jbeta primers. Profiling relied on immunoSEQ multiplex PCR, and the TCRdb table lists in-frame clones only, not all of them. The data show around 150,000 clones, almost 85% seen once. The material sequenced was PBMCs. The receptors derive from a man aged 30-40 years in good health and CMV-seropositive.

The chain links TRBV4-1 to TRBJ2-5; D is perhaps TRBD2 (6 bases). This CDR3 has 13 residues. V shed 4 bases and J shed 3 bases, with 9 bases lying between them. Germline lookup yields CDR1 MGHRA and CDR2 YSYEKL. The chain's CDR3 is CASSRGMKETQYF. CDR3 in DNA: TGCGCCAGCAGCCGCGGGATGAAAGAGACCCAGTACTTC.

The rearrangement links TRBV7-9 to TRBJ2-7; possibly TRBD2 for D (6 bases). V was trimmed by 4 bases and J by 3 bases, leaving 16 bases between them. In germline, CDR1 is SEHNR, CDR2 FQNEAQ (reference sequence). There are 15 residues in the CDR3. CDR3 residues: CASSSISGGLYEQYF. The DNA of the CDR3 is TGTGCCAGCAGCTCGATTAGCGGCGGTCTCTACGAGCAGTACTTC.

The J gene is TRBJ1-6, the V gene TRBV6-1; unclear D gene. V was pared by 4 bases and J by 7 bases, with 5 bases between. CDR3 length: 12 residues. The germline V gene has CDR1 MNHNS and CDR2 SASEGT. DNA of the CDR3: TGTGCCAGCAGTGTGGAGAATTCACCCCTCCACTTT. Its protein is CASSVENSPLHF.

V and J are TRBV7-3 and TRBJ2-5; 8 nucleotides match TRBD2. The end of the DNA fits TRBJ2-7 better, so the J call may be wrong. The CDR3 covers 14 residues. CDR1 is SGHTA and CDR2 is FQGTGA in the germline V gene. The CDR3 loop reads CASSLMSGRYEQYF. The CDR3 region has the DNA TGTGCCAGCAGCTTAATGAGCGGGAGATACGAGCAGTACTTC.

This chain joins TRBV19 and TRBJ2-2; maybe TRBD2 (6 bases). Germline CDR1 and CDR2: LNHDA and SQIVND (reference sequence). Trimming removed 1 base from V and 2 bases from J, with 17 bases in between. The length of the CDR3 is 18 residues. The CDR3 reads CASSIGLGYGGNTGELFF. The CDR3 DNA is TGTGCCAGTAGTATAGGGCTGGGCTACGGGGGTAACACCGGGGAGCTGTTTTTT.

In DNA, the CDR3 is TGTGCCAGCAGTCCCACCACCGGGACCCAGTACTTC. Protein: CASSPTTGTQYF. The V gene is TRBV2, the J gene TRBJ2-5, with unresolved D. V lost 5 bases, J lost 7 bases, and 11 bases lay in between. Germline assignment: CDR1 SNHLY and CDR2 FYNNEI. The CDR3 sequence is 12 residues long.

The chain combines TRBV5-6 with TRBJ2-1, with a tentative D call TRBD2 (5 bases). V was shortened by 2 bases and J by 4 bases, with 10 bases between the two germline ends. Per the germline V gene, CDR1 is SGHDT and CDR2 is YYEEEE. The CDR3 is 14 residues long. The CDR3 nucleotides read TGTGCCAGCAGCTTCGAGCGGCAATACAATGAGCAGTTCTTC. Amino acids: CASSFERQYNEQFF.

J is TRBJ2-5 and V is TRBV10-3; a weak D match, TRBD1 (5 bases). The J call may be faulty, since TRBJ2-7 better matches the DNA end. The CDR3 consists of 14 residues. In germline, CDR1 is ENHRY, CDR2 SYGVKD. CDR3 loop: CAISDSRASYEQYF. The CDR3 DNA is TGTGCCATCAGTGATTCCAGGGCAAGCTACGAGCAGTACTTC.

The chain is built from TRBV5-6 and TRBJ1-1; D not resolved. CDR1 is SGHDT, CDR2 YYEEEE, per germline. There are 14 residues in the CDR3. Trimming removed 6 bases from V and 3 bases from J, with 15 bases in between. Here the CDR3 DNA reads TGTGCCAGCAACCAGGCTGGGAGATACACTGAAGCTTTCTTT. It is translated as CASNQAGRYTEAFF.

This sequence joins TRBV7-8 and TRBJ1-1; 11 nucleotides agree with TRBD1. Trimming took 5 bases from V and 2 from J; bases not matched to a gene: 4. This CDR3 contains 15 residues. Germline CDR1 is SGHVS and CDR2 is FQNEAQ. The CDR3 loop reads CASSSGTGGNTEAFF. The CDR3 region has the DNA TGTGCCAGCAGCAGCGGGACAGGGGGTAACACTGAAGCTTTCTTT.

The chain is built from TRBV9 and TRBJ1-6, with D perhaps matching TRBD1 (5 bases). CDR1 SGDLS and CDR2 YYNGEE come from the germline V gene. The V and J ends lost 4 bases and 9 bases respectively, with 17 bases between them. The CDR3 sequence is 15 residues long. CDR3 bases: TGTGCCAGCAGCCAGGGAAGGGCCCATACTTCACCCCTCCACTTT. Its protein is CASSQGRAHTSPLHF.

The CDR3 DNA sequence: TGTGCCAGCACTGGTTGGGGACAGGGAGCAGCAACTAATGAAAAACTGTTTTTT. Amino acids: CASTGWGQGAATNEKLFF. The J gene is TRBJ1-4, the V gene TRBV28, with TRBD1 matching over 9 bases. CDR1 and CDR2 (germline): MDHEN, SYDVKM. The CDR3 totals 18 residues. Trimming took 7 bases from V and 0 from J; bases not matched to a gene: 12.

The chain has TRBV6-5 and TRBJ2-5; D perhaps matches TRBD2 (5 bases). In germline, CDR1 is MNHEY, CDR2 SVGAGI. CDR3 length equals 15 residues. V lost 4 bases and J lost 2, with 14 bases in between. CDR3 coding DNA: TGTGCCAGCAGTTCGTATACTCCGGGACAAGAGACCCAGTACTTC. Translating gives CASSSYTPGQETQYF.

This clone is a singleton in its sample. The rearrangement uses TRBV30 and TRBJ1-1; D is perhaps TRBD1 (5 bases). V gave up 4 bases and J gave up 1 base, with 10 bases separating them. This CDR3 spans 13 amino acids. The V gene's germline CDR1 is GTSNPN and CDR2 SVGIG (reference sequence). The CDR3: CAWKGPTNTEAFF. The CDR3 region has the DNA TGTGCCTGGAAGGGGCCAACGAACACTGAAGCTTTCTTT.

The genes are TRBV6-5 and TRBJ2-7; TRBD2 agrees at 9 bases. This CDR3 has 15 residues. V lost 7 bases, J lost 2 bases, and 9 bases stayed unmatched. From germline, CDR1 is MNHEY and CDR2 SVGAGI. The CDR3 sequence: CASMGVAGGAYEQYF. DNA of the CDR3: TGTGCCAGCATGGGAGTGGCGGGAGGGGCCTACGAGCAGTACTTC.

This sequence joins TRBV4-2 and TRBJ1-4, with 7 nucleotides matching TRBD1. CDR1 is LGHNA and CDR2 is YNFKEQ in the germline V gene. This CDR3 has 15 residues. The ends lost 4 bases at V and 3 bases at J; junction bases unmatched: 5. CDR3 amino acids: CASSLPGTANEKLFF. The CDR3 region has the DNA TGTGCCAGCAGCCTCCCCGGGACAGCTAATGAAAAACTGTTTTTT.

The chain joins TRBV18 to TRBJ2-3; D not resolved. V was shortened by 4 bases and J by 2 bases, with 4 bases between the two germline ends. The CDR3 runs 12 residues. The germline V gene has CDR1 KGHSH and CDR2 LQKENI. This CDR3 reads CASSLSTDTQYF. The CDR3 DNA follows: TGTGCCAGCTCACTCTCCACAGATACGCAGTATTTT.

The CDR3 spells CASSYLAGGGYEQYF. The DNA for the CDR3 is TGTGCCAGCAGCTACCTAGCGGGAGGGGGGTACGAGCAGTACTTC. V gene TRBV7-2 combines with J gene TRBJ2-5, with TRBD2 matching 12 bases. Judging by the DNA end, TRBJ2-7 fits better; the J call may be wrong. The length of the CDR3 is 15 residues. Germline V gene sequence: CDR1 SGHTA, CDR2 FQGNSA.